The 8 T cell receptor beta chains given below trace back to one sample, sequenced in a study of shared clonotypes between healthy human individuals. Libraries were prepared by immunoSEQ multiplex PCR; TCRdb keeps only in-frame clonotypes and omits some of them. Of roughly 700,000 clones in the sample, 90% were seen once. Input material: memory CD8+ T cells from PBMCs. The subset here: CD45RO+ cells pooled with CCR7-negative TemRA cells. These receptors were taken from a man younger than 35 in good health. Some clones in this sample may be carry-over from other donors' samples.

The chain joins TRBV27 to TRBJ2-2; 8 positions match TRBD1. The CDR3 has 15 amino acids. Germline CDR1 reads MNHEY; CDR2 reads SMNVEV (reference sequence). J gave up 1 base and V 6 bases, and 4 bases lay outside the gene matches. CDR3 in amino acids: CASSRTGLNTGELFF. For the CDR3, the DNA is TGTGCCAGCAGCCGGACAGGGTTGAACACCGGGGAGCTGTTTTTT.

The J gene is TRBJ1-2, the V gene TRBV7-9, with D possibly being TRBD1 (5 bases). The length of the CDR3 is 14 residues. CDR1 is SEHNR, CDR2 FQNEAQ, per germline (reference sequence). V lost 0 bases and J 4 bases, leaving 9 bases between the germline ends. The DNA for the CDR3 is TGTGCCAGCAGCTTAGCTCGACAGATCTATGGCTACACCTTC. Amino acid sequence: CASSLARQIYGYTF.

The genes are TRBV12-5 and TRBJ2-1, with D perhaps TRBD2 (6 bases). The germline gives CDR1 LGHNT, CDR2 FRNRAP. V was trimmed by 9 bases and J by 3 bases, leaving 9 bases between them. The CDR3 is made up of 12 amino acids. CDR3 protein: CASISGYNEQFF. The CDR3 nucleotides read TGTGCTAGCATTAGCGGCTACAATGAGCAGTTCTTC.

The chain uses TRBV5-4 and TRBJ1-2; D might be TRBD1 (6 bases). From germline, CDR1 is SGHNT and CDR2 YYREEE (reference sequence). The length of the CDR3 is 13 residues. Trimming took off 4 bases at V and 7 bases at J, with 14 bases between the two ends. DNA of the CDR3: TGTGCCAGCAGCGGGAGTGGGGGGCTTGGCTACACCTTC. As protein: CASSGSGGLGYTF.

The genes are TRBV7-2 and TRBJ2-2; 8 nucleotides line up with TRBD1. Trimming at V came to 5 bases and at J to 4 bases, leaving 6 bases not matched to a gene. Germline CDR1 and CDR2: SGHTA and FQGNSA. The CDR3 is 15 amino acids. The CDR3, as DNA: TGTGCCAGCAGCGTCGACAGGGGAGCCACCGGGGAGCTGTTTTTT. It translates to CASSVDRGATGELFF. The full variable domain, in which reference TRBV7-2 and TRBJ2-2 provide the parts outside the CDR3, is GAGVSQSPSNKVTEKGKDVELRCDPISGHTALYWYRQSLGQGLEFLIYFQGNSAPDKSGLPSDRFSAERTGGSVSTLTIQRTQQEDSAVYLCASSVDRGATGELFFGEGSRLTVL.

The CDR3: CASSPGLAASYNEQFF. The CDR3 region has the DNA TGTGCCAGCAGTCCGGGACTAGCGGCCTCCTACAATGAGCAGTTCTTC. This chain uses TRBV27 with TRBJ2-1; 11 bases fit TRBD2. The CDR3 spans 16 residues. With 5 bases clipped from V and 0 bases from J, the junction kept 3 bases outside the gene matches. In germline, CDR1 is MNHEY, CDR2 SMNVEV (reference sequence).

The chain links TRBV2 to TRBJ2-3, with 12 nucleotides matching TRBD2. The V segment lost 4 bases and the J segment 2 bases; nucleotides outside the gene matches: 4. Germline loops: CDR1 SNHLY, CDR2 FYNNEI. The CDR3 loop spans 16 amino acids. The CDR3 is CASSGTSGILTDTQYF. DNA for the CDR3: TGTGCCAGCAGTGGGACTAGCGGGATACTCACAGATACGCAGTATTTT.

The V call is TRBV10-3, the J call TRBJ2-7; possible D gene TRBD2, 6 bases. Germline CDR1 ENHRY, CDR2 SYGVKD. The CDR3 is 14 amino acids. V was clipped by 6 bases and J by 3 bases, with 15 bases between them. The chain's CDR3 is CAISRTGVDYEQYF. The CDR3 coding sequence is TGTGCCATCAGCCGGACGGGGGTGGACTACGAGCAGTACTTC.